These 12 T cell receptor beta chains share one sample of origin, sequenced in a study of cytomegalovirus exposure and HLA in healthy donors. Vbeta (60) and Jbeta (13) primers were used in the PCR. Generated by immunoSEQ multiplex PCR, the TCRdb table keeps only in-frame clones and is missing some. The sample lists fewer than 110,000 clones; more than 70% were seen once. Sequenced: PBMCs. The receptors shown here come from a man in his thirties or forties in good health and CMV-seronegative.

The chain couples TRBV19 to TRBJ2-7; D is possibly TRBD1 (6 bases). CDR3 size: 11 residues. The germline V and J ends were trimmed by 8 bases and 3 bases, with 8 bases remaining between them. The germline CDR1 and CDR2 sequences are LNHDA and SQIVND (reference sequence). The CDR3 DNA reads TGTGCCAGTGCACAGGGCTACGAGCAGTACTTC. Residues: CASAQGYEQYF.

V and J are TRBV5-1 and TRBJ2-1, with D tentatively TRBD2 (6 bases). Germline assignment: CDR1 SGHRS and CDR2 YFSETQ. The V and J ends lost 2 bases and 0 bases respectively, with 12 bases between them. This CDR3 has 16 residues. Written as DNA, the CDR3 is TGCGCCAGCAGCTTTAGCGGTTACAGCTCCTACAATGAGCAGTTCTTC. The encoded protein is CASSFSGYSSYNEQFF.

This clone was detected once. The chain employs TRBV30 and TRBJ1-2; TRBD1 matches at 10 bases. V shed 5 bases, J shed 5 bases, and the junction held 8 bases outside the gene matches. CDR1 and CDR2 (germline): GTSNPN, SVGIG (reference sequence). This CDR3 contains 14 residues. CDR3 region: CAWDGDRGSYGYTF. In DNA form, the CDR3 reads TGTGCCTGGGACGGGGACAGGGGTTCGTATGGCTACACCTTC.

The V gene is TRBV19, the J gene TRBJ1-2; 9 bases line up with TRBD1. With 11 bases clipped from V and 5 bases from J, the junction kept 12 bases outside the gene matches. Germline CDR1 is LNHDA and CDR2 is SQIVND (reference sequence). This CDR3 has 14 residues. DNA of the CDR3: TGTGCCGTCCGTCGGGGACAGGGCTATTATGGCTACACCTTC. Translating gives CAVRRGQGYYGYTF.

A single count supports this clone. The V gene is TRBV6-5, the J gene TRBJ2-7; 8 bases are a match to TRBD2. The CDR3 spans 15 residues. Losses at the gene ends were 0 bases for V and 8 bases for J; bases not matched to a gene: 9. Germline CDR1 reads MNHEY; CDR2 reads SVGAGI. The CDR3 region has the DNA TGTGCCAGCAGTTACTCGAGCTCCGGGAGGGAACAGCAGTACTTC. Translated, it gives CASSYSSSGREQQYF.

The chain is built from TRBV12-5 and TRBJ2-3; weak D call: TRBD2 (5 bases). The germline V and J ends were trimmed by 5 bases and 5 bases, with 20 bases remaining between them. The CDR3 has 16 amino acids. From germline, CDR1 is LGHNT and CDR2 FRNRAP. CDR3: CASGRGRNKREDTQYF. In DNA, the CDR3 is TGTGCTAGTGGTCGCGGACGAAACAAACGGGAAGATACGCAGTATTTT.

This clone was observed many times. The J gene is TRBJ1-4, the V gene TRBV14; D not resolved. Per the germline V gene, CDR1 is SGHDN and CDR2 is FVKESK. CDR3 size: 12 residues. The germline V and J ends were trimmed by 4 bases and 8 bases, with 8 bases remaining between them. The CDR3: CASSRAGEKLFF. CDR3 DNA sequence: TGTGCCAGCAGCCGAGCGGGAGAAAAACTGTTTTTT.

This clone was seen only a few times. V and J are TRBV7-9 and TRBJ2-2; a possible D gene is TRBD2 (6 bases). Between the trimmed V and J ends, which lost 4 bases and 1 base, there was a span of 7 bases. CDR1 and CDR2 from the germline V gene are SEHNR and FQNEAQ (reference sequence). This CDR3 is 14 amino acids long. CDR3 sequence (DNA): TGTGCCAGCAGCTCGGAGGGGAACACCGGGGAGCTGTTTTTT. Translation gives CASSSEGNTGELFF.

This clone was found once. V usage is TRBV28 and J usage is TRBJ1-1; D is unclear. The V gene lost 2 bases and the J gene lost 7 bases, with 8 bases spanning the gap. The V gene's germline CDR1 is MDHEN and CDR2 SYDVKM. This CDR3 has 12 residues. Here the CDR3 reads CASSLPYSEAFF. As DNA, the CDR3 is TGTGCCAGCAGTTTACCTTACAGTGAAGCTTTCTTT.

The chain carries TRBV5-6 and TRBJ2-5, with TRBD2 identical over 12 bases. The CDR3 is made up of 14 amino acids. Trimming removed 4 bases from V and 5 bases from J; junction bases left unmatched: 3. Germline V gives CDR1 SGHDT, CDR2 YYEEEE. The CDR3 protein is CASSETSGSETQYF. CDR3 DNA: TGTGCCAGCAGCGAGACTAGCGGGAGCGAGACCCAGTACTTC.

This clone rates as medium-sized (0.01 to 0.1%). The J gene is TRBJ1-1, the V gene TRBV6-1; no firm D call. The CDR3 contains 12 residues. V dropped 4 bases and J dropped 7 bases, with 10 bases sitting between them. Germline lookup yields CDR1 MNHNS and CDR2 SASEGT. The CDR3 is CASSGLRVEAFF. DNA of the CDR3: TGTGCCAGCAGTGGCCTGAGGGTTGAAGCTTTCTTT.

CDR3 amino acids: CASSDRRRDNEQYF. The CDR3 DNA sequence: TGCGCCAGCAGTGATCGGCGGCGGGATAACGAGCAGTACTTC. V usage is TRBV10-2 and J usage is TRBJ2-7; D possibly corresponds to TRBD2 (6 bases). CDR1 and CDR2 (germline): WSHSY, SAAADI. The V gene lost 3 bases and the J gene lost 5 bases, with 14 bases spanning the gap. The CDR3 extends over 14 amino acids.